These 9 T cell receptor beta chains originate from one sample sequenced in a study of CD8+CD57+ T cells in acquired aplastic anemia. By flow cytometry, patients selected for sequencing had shown an expansion of CD8+CD57+ cells. The study profiled TCR beta VDJ and CDR3 using genomic DNA as template. TCRdb re-analysed the reads in MiXCR, keeping a single row per CDR3 protein. The table records approximately 250,000 distinct CDR3 sequences, 82% of them present only once. Sequenced input: sorted CD4+, CD8+, or CD8+CD57+ T cells (not recorded which) from PBMCs. These receptors were collected from a human donor with aplastic anemia.

Remarks on this clonotype: At one of its ends the junction is not consistent with the germline gene, which may arise from a read error. This chain joins TRBV2 and TRBJ2-2; the D call may be TRBD1 or TRBD2 (6 bases each). Per the germline V gene, CDR1 is SNHLY and CDR2 is FYNNEI. CDR3 size: 17 residues. CDR3 DNA: TGCGCCAGCAGCCACAGACCCGGGGGCACGAACACCGGGGAGCTGTTTTTT. Its translation is CASSHRPGGTNTGELFF.

Only a few counts were recorded for this clonotype. A read error may produce the germline difference seen at one junction end. The chain employs TRBV10-3 and TRBJ1-4; D remains unclear. Germline V gene sequence: CDR1 ENHRY, CDR2 SYGVKD. This CDR3 is built from 17 residues. In DNA, the CDR3 is TGCGTCATCAGTGAGTCTTCAGGAGAACAAATTAGTGAAAAACTGTTTTTT. Its translation: CVISESSGEQISEKLFF.

The chain joins TRBV20-1 to TRBJ1-1; D is uncertain. V shed 3 bases and J shed 1 base, with 3 bases lying between them. CDR1 is DFQATT, CDR2 SNEGSKA, per germline (reference sequence). The CDR3 runs to 11 residues. The CDR3 reads CSASSNTEAFF. The CDR3, as DNA: TGCAGTGCTAGTTCGAACACTGAAGCTTTCTTT.

CDR3 protein: CASSWYTEAFF. CDR3 coding DNA: TGTGCCAGCAGTTGGTACACTGAAGCTTTCTTT. The chain carries TRBV25-1 and TRBJ1-1; the D is unclear. Germline values: CDR1 MGHDK, CDR2 SYGVNS. V lost 5 bases and J lost 3, with 4 bases in between. The CDR3 runs 11 residues.

The rearrangement links TRBV7-2 to TRBJ2-5, with TRBD1 identical over 8 bases. The DNA end favors TRBJ2-7, so the J call may be wrong. Germline V CDR1 and CDR2: SGHTA, FQGNSA. This CDR3 spans 18 amino acids. The CDR3 here is CASSSPRGHASTDYEQYV. CDR3 bases: TGTGCCAGCAGCTCGCCCAGGGGGCACGCCAGCACAGATTACGAGCAGTACGTC.

V is TRBV2 and J is TRBJ2-7; 7 bases fit TRBD1. The germline gives CDR1 SNHLY, CDR2 FYNNEI. The CDR3 has 13 amino acids. After removal of 6 bases from V and 9 bases from J, the junction contained 11 bases not matched to a gene. The chain's CDR3 is CASSTGQHYTQYV. As DNA, the CDR3 is TGTGCCAGCAGCACGGGACAGCACTACACGCAGTACGTC.

The gene calls are TRBV7-8 and TRBJ2-7; no definite D call. The V and J ends lost 3 bases and 12 bases respectively, with 21 bases between them. Germline V lookup: CDR1 SGHVS, CDR2 FQNEAQ. The CDR3 spans 14 residues. The CDR3 spells CASSLRGGAYYGYF. The CDR3 bases are TGTGCCAGCAGCTTGCGAGGCGGCGCCTACTATGGGTACTTC.

CDR3 sequence (DNA): TGTGCCAGCAGCCCTAGCCCCGGGACAGGCACAGATACGCAGTATTTT. Translating gives CASSPSPGTGTDTQYF. J is TRBJ2-3 and V is TRBV7-9; 7 nucleotides line up with TRBD1. The CDR3 has 16 residues. J gave up 1 base and V 5 bases, and 9 bases lay outside the gene matches. The germline V gene has CDR1 SEHNR and CDR2 FQNEAQ (reference sequence).

The J gene is TRBJ1-3, the V gene TRBV25-1, with D unclear. This CDR3 is 15 amino acids long. V gave up 3 bases and J gave up 0 bases, with 9 bases separating them. The germline V gene encodes CDR1 MGHDK and CDR2 SYGVNS. The chain's CDR3 is CASSDGGNSGNTIYF. CDR3 in DNA: TGTGCCAGCAGTGATGGCGGGAACTCTGGAAACACCATATATTTT. Together with reference TRBV25-1 and TRBJ1-3, the CDR3 gives the full variable domain: EADIYQTPRYLVIGTGKKITLECSQTMGHDKMYWYQQDPGMELHLIHYSYGVNSTEKGDLSSESTVSRIRTEHFPLTLESARPSHTSQYLCASSDGGNSGNTIYFGEGSWLTVV.